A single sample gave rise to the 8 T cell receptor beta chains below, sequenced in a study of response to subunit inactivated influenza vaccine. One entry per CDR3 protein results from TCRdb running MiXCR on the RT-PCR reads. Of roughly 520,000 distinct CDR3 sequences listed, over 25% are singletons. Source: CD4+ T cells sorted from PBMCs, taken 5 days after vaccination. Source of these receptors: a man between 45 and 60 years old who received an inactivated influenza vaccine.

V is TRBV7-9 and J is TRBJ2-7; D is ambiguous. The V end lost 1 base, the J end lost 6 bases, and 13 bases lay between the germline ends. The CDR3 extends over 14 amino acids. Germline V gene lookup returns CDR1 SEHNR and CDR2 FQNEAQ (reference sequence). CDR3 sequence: CASSLGQKAGEQYF. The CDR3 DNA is TGTGCCAGCAGCTTAGGTCAGAAAGCCGGCGAGCAGTACTTC.

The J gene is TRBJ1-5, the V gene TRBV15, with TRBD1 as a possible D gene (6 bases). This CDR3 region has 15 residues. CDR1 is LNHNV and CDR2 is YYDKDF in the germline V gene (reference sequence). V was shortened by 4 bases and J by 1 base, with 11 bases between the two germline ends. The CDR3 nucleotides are TGTGCCACCAGCAAAGGACAGATGAGCAATCAGCCCCAGCATTTT. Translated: CATSKGQMSNQPQHF.

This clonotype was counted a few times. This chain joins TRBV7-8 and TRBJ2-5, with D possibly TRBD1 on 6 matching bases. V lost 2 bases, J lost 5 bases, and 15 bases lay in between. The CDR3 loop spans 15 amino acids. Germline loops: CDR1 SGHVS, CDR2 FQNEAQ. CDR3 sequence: CASSLRWGPRETQYF. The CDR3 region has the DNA TGTGCCAGCAGCTTACGGTGGGGGCCGCGGGAGACCCAGTACTTC.

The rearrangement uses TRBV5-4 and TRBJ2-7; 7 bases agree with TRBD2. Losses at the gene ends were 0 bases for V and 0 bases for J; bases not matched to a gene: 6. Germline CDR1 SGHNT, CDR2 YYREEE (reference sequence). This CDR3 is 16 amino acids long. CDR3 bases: TGTGCCAGCAGCTTGGGGGTTGGCGGGAGCTCCTACGAGCAGTACTTC. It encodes CASSLGVGGSSYEQYF.

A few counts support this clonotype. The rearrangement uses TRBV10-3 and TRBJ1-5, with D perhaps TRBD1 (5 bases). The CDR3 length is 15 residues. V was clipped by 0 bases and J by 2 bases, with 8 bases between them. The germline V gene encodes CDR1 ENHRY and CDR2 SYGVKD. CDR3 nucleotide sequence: TGTGCCATCAGTGAGTCGTTAGGGGGCAATCAGCCCCAGCATTTT. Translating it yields CAISESLGGNQPQHF.

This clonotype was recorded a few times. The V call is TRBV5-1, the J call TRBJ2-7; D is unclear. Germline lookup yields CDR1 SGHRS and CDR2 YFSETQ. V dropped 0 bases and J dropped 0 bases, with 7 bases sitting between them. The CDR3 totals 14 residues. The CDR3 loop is CASSLDTNSYEQYF. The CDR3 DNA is TGCGCCAGCAGCTTGGACACCAACTCCTACGAGCAGTACTTC.

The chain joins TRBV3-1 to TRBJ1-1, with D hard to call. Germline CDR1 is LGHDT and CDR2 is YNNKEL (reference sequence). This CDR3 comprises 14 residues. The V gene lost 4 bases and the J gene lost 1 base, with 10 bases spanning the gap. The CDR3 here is CASSRNRQNTEAFF. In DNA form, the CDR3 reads TGTGCCAGCAGCCGGAACAGACAGAACACTGAAGCTTTCTTT.

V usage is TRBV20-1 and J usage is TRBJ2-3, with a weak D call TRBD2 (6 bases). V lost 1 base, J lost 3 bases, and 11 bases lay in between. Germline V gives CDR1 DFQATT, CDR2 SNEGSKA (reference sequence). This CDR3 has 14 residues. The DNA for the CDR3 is TGCAGTGCTAGAGCGGTGACTAGTACAGATACGCAGTATTTT. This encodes CSARAVTSTDTQYF.